The T cell receptor beta chain under discussion was sequenced for a study of shared clonotypes between healthy human individuals. Overall study results and limits: Naive subsets tended to show greater estimated richness than memory subsets. With a few donors compared, roughly 5% of naive CD4 clonotypes were shared.

TCRdb's table, derived via immunoSEQ multiplex PCR, lists solely in-frame clones and lacks some. The profile shows approximately 2.4 million clones, about 94% of them singletons. A remark on this clone: Its target is unknown.

The CDR3 consists of 15 residues. V lost 4 bases, J lost 3 bases, and 17 bases lay in between. Germline loops: CDR1 SGDLS, CDR2 YYNGEE. The V gene is TRBV9, the J gene TRBJ2-7; D tentatively fits TRBD1 or TRBD2 (5 bases each). The TCR comes from a man between 18 and 29 years old in good health. Sequenced: naive CD4+ T cells sorted from blood. The subset here: CD45RA+ positively selected. Written as DNA, the CDR3 is TGTGCCAGCAGCCAGAGAGGGGCCGCAGGCTACGAGCAGTACTTC. As protein: CASSQRGAAGYEQYF.